A single sample gave rise to the 25 T cell receptor beta chains below, sequenced in a study of T-cell memory formation after mild COVID-19. Each CDR3 protein gets one entry after TCRdb re-called the 5' RACE reads with MiXCR. Among about 2,300 distinct CDR3 sequences, over 65% were seen once, and the ten largest hold about a tenth. The specimen was PBMCs or a T cell subset sorted from them (not recorded which). The receptors shown here come from an adult who had mild COVID-19 (a few samples of this study predate the infection). Cell type and time point are not known.

This clonotype has just one count. The genes are TRBV12-3 or TRBV12-4 and TRBJ2-3; TRBD2 aligns across 8 bases. The V and J ends lost 7 bases and 5 bases, in that order; junction bases with no gene match: 5. CDR3 length equals 13 residues. CDR3 in DNA: TGTGCCAGCACCTCAAGCGGGGGAGATACGCAGTATTTT. The encoded protein is CASTSSGGDTQYF.

The chain is built from TRBV2 and TRBJ2-1; TRBD2 might be the D (6 bases). The germline V and J ends were trimmed by 7 bases and 8 bases, with 15 bases remaining between them. The CDR3 runs to 13 residues. Germline V lookup: CDR1 SNHLY, CDR2 FYNNEI. CDR3: CASTGPSVDEQFF. CDR3 nucleotide sequence: TGTGCCAGCACCGGGCCTAGCGTAGATGAGCAGTTCTTC.

CDR3 sequence (DNA): TGTGCCAGCAGCTTGAATGAGGCCCAGTACTTC. It specifies CASSLNEAQYF. The chain has TRBV7-9 and TRBJ2-5, with unresolved D. The CDR3 runs to 11 residues. Germline CDR1 SEHNR, CDR2 FQNEAQ (reference sequence). V shed 3 bases and J shed 9 bases, with 8 bases lying between them.

The chain recombines TRBV6-2 or TRBV6-3 with TRBJ2-3; TRBD1 might be the D (6 bases). This CDR3 comprises 13 residues. Germline V CDR1 and CDR2: MNHEY, SVGEGT. The V gene lost 5 bases and the J gene lost 6 bases, with 12 bases spanning the gap. The CDR3, as DNA: TGTGCCAGCAGTCCGGGACATTTGGATACGCAGTATTTT. Encoded protein: CASSPGHLDTQYF.

J is TRBJ2-5 and V is TRBV7-8; tentatively, D is TRBD2 (5 bases). The length of the CDR3 is 13 residues. Trimming pared 7 bases from V and 0 bases from J, leaving 9 bases between. CDR1 is SGHVS, CDR2 FQNEAQ, per germline. DNA for the CDR3: TGTGCCAGCAACCCCGGGGACCAAGAGACCCAGTACTTC. Residues: CASNPGDQETQYF.

The gene calls are TRBV5-1 and TRBJ2-1; D may be TRBD2 (5 bases). V was shortened by 4 bases and J by 5 bases, with 22 bases between the two germline ends. Germline lookup yields CDR1 SGHRS and CDR2 YFSETQ. The CDR3 loop spans 17 amino acids. CDR3 residues: CASSLIRLGSYDNEQFF. In DNA, the CDR3 is TGCGCCAGCAGCCTAATACGATTGGGGAGTTATGACAATGAGCAGTTCTTC.

The V gene is TRBV2, the J gene TRBJ2-5; D unclear. This CDR3 is built from 13 residues. The ends were cut back, 6 bases at V and 5 bases at J, with 13 bases in the middle. CDR1 and CDR2 (germline): SNHLY, FYNNEI. The CDR3 nucleotides are TGTGCCAGCAGCGGAAGGGATCGGGAGACCCAGTACTTC. This sequence encodes CASSGRDRETQYF. Using reference TRBV2 and TRBJ2-5 for the parts outside the CDR3, the full variable domain is EPEVTQTPSHQVTQMGQEVILRCVPISNHLYFYWYRQILGQKVEFLVSFYNNEISEKSEIFDDQFSVERPDGSNFTLKIRSTKLEDSAMYFCASSGRDRETQYFGPGTRLLVL.

In its sample, this clonotype is large. This chain links TRBV27 with TRBJ2-1, with D possibly being TRBD2 (6 bases). The germline V gene encodes CDR1 MNHEY and CDR2 SMNVEV (reference sequence). This CDR3 is built from 15 residues. V lost 2 bases and J 0 bases, leaving 8 bases between the germline ends. This CDR3 reads CASSLHGSSYNEQFF. As DNA, the CDR3 is TGTGCCAGCAGTTTACACGGGAGCTCCTACAATGAGCAGTTCTTC.

This clonotype was detected only a few times. The chain recombines TRBV5-6 with TRBJ2-5; D remains unclear. CDR3 length equals 11 residues. The germline V gene encodes CDR1 SGHDT and CDR2 YYEEEE. Trimming cost V 1 base and J 2 bases, with 0 bases left between them. The CDR3 DNA follows: TGTGCCAGCAGCTTGCAAGAGACCCAGTACTTC. This encodes CASSLQETQYF.

This clonotype counts as large (0.1 to 1%). The chain recombines TRBV15 with TRBJ2-7, with 8 bases matching TRBD1. Trimming took 5 bases from V and 4 from J; bases not matched to a gene: 10. In germline, CDR1 is LNHNV, CDR2 YYDKDF (reference sequence). The CDR3 is made up of 15 amino acids. DNA for the CDR3: TGTGCCACCAGCGGCCCGGGACAGGACAAATACGAGCAGTACTTC. Its protein product is CATSGPGQDKYEQYF. Looking up the rest from reference TRBV15 and TRBJ2-7 gives the full variable domain: DAMVIQNPRYQVTQFGKPVTLSCSQTLNHNVMYWYQQKSSQAPKLLFHYYDKDFNNEADTPDNFQSRRPNTSFCFLDIRSPGLGDTAMYLCATSGPGQDKYEQYFGPGTRLTVT.

This clonotype qualifies as large. The chain links TRBV7-6 to TRBJ2-1; the D is unclear. Per the germline V gene, CDR1 is SGHVS and CDR2 is FNYEAQ. Between the trimmed V and J ends, which lost 6 bases and 0 bases, there was a span of 15 bases. This CDR3 is 16 amino acids long. The CDR3 here is CASSPLVYGSYNEQFF. CDR3 nucleotide sequence: TGTGCCAGCAGTCCCCTTGTGTACGGCTCCTACAATGAGCAGTTCTTC.

The chain combines TRBV14 with TRBJ2-3; TRBD1 matches 8 bases. Germline V gives CDR1 SGHDN, CDR2 FVKESK. Trimming cost V 2 bases and J 5 bases; bases outside gene matches: 12. CDR3 length: 17 amino acids. CDR3 region: CASSQRWDRYLRDTQYF. The CDR3 DNA follows: TGTGCCAGCAGCCAAAGGTGGGACAGGTATCTTCGAGATACGCAGTATTTT.

The rearrangement joins TRBV24-1 to TRBJ2-3, with D possibly matching TRBD2 (6 bases). V lost 7 bases and J lost 2, with 9 bases in between. The length of the CDR3 is 13 residues. CDR1 is KGHDR, CDR2 SFDVKD, per germline. CDR3: CATRRGVTDTQYF. The CDR3 bases are TGTGCCACCAGGCGGGGAGTCACAGATACGCAGTATTTT.

This chain connects TRBV6-5 to TRBJ2-7; a weak D match, TRBD2 (6 bases). V was trimmed by 2 bases and J by 1 base, leaving 9 bases between them. In germline, CDR1 is MNHEY, CDR2 SVGAGI. This CDR3 region has 14 residues. In nucleotides, the CDR3 is TGTGCCAGCAGTTACCCAGGGAGGTCCTACGAGCAGTACTTC. As protein: CASSYPGRSYEQYF.

The chain employs TRBV6-4 and TRBJ2-5; TRBD1 matches at 10 bases. J was trimmed by 5 bases and V by 5 bases; bases with no gene match: 8. CDR3 length equals 15 residues. CDR1 is MRHNA, CDR2 SNTAGT, per germline. CDR3 coding DNA: TGTGCCAGCAGTCCCGGACAGGGGGACGTTGAGACCCAGTACTTC. Encoded protein: CASSPGQGDVETQYF.

V and J are TRBV14 and TRBJ2-5; D possibly matches TRBD1 or TRBD2 (6 bases each). CDR3 length: 14 amino acids. The V gene's germline CDR1 is SGHDN and CDR2 FVKESK. The V end lost 4 bases, the J end lost 5 bases, and 14 bases lay between the germline ends. The CDR3 is CASSRDTAGETQYF. DNA of the CDR3: TGTGCCAGCAGCCGGGACACCGCGGGGGAGACCCAGTACTTC.

This clonotype is large within its sample. This chain joins TRBV7-3 and TRBJ2-3; 14 positions agree with TRBD2. CDR1 is SGHTA, CDR2 FQGTGA, per germline. This CDR3 contains 15 residues. Trimming at V came to 5 bases and at J to 6 bases, leaving 4 bases not matched to a gene. This CDR3 reads CASSTGLAGEDTQYF. For the CDR3, the DNA is TGTGCCAGCAGCACGGGACTAGCGGGAGAGGATACGCAGTATTTT.

The chain is built from TRBV7-9 and TRBJ2-5; possibly TRBD1 for D (5 bases). There are 12 residues in the CDR3. Per germline, CDR1 SEHNR and CDR2 FQNEAQ (reference sequence). Trimming left V 5 bases short and J 4 bases short, with 8 bases between. Here the CDR3 reads CASSATGETQYF. For the CDR3, the DNA is TGTGCCAGCAGCGCAACAGGAGAGACCCAGTACTTC.

V is TRBV12-3 or TRBV12-4 and J is TRBJ1-1; possible D gene TRBD1, 6 bases. Trimming shortened V by 6 bases and J by 4 bases, and 15 bases separated the two germline ends. The length of the CDR3 is 14 residues. The CDR3 sequence: CASSPRGGGTEAFF. Here the CDR3 DNA reads TGTGCCAGCAGCCCTCGGGGGGGCGGCACTGAAGCTTTCTTT.

V gene TRBV9 combines with J gene TRBJ2-1; TRBD1 might be the D (5 bases). The CDR3 extends over 13 amino acids. V lost 0 bases and J 9 bases, leaving 10 bases between the germline ends. Germline CDR1 SGDLS, CDR2 YYNGEE. CDR3 sequence (DNA): TGTGCCAGCAGCGTAGGGACATATGGTGAGCAGTTCTTC. It codes for CASSVGTYGEQFF.

The rearrangement uses TRBV6-6 and TRBJ2-3; 7 nucleotides line up with TRBD2. Germline values: CDR1 MNHNY, CDR2 SVGAGI (reference sequence). With 7 bases clipped from V and 3 bases from J, the junction kept 10 bases outside the gene matches. The CDR3 has 15 residues. The CDR3 nucleotides read TGTGCCAGCAAAAGGGGACTACTTTATACAGATACGCAGTATTTT. It codes for CASKRGLLYTDTQYF.

The rearrangement links TRBV29-1 to TRBJ2-1, with 11 bases matching TRBD2. The germline CDR1 and CDR2 sequences are SQVTM and ANQGSEA. This CDR3 has 15 amino acids. V was clipped by 5 bases and J by 7 bases; unmatched bases: 10. The CDR3 loop reads CSVRSGGASGNEQFF. CDR3 bases: TGCAGCGTTCGTAGCGGGGGGGCGAGTGGAAATGAGCAGTTCTTC.

The chain carries TRBV14 and TRBJ2-7, with D perhaps TRBD2 (5 bases). Trimming took 0 bases from V and 5 from J, leaving 17 bases between them. This CDR3 comprises 16 residues. The germline CDR1 and CDR2 sequences are SGHDN and FVKESK. This CDR3 reads CASSQETWETVHEQYF. The CDR3 DNA follows: TGTGCCAGCAGCCAAGAAACGTGGGAGACGGTCCACGAGCAGTACTTC.

This clonotype is large in the sample. This rearrangement joins TRBV7-2 to TRBJ2-5; 10 nucleotides align to TRBD2. Germline V CDR1 and CDR2: SGHTA, FQGNSA. CDR3 length: 15 amino acids. V dropped 5 bases and J dropped 4; count of bases not matched to a gene: 7. This CDR3 is CASSRTSGVGETQYF. The CDR3 bases are TGTGCCAGCAGCCGCACTAGCGGGGTCGGAGAGACCCAGTACTTC.

The gene calls are TRBV7-8 and TRBJ1-2; D remains unclear. Germline values: CDR1 SGHVS, CDR2 FQNEAQ. Trimming took 5 bases from V and 1 from J, leaving 11 bases between them. The CDR3 is made up of 14 amino acids. The CDR3 nucleotides are TGTGCCAGCAGCCCTGGACGGTTTAACTATGGCTACACCTTC. This codes for CASSPGRFNYGYTF.